A single sample is the source of the 15 T cell receptor beta chains below, sequenced in a study of cytomegalovirus exposure and HLA in healthy donors. PCR involved 60 Vbeta and 13 Jbeta primers. The protocol was immunoSEQ multiplex PCR, while the TCRdb copy is restricted to in-frame clones and leaves out a portion. This repertoire shows tens of thousands of clones, around 66% found once; its top ten account for 3%. Sequences were obtained from PBMCs. These receptors came from a man aged 18 to 30 in good health and CMV-seronegative.

CDR3 sequence reads: CASSLAGRTGELFF. The CDR3 DNA reads TGTGCCAGCAGCTTAGCAGGGAGGACCGGGGAGCTGTTTTTT. The V gene is TRBV7-2, the J gene TRBJ2-2; weak D call: TRBD2 (6 bases). Germline values: CDR1 SGHTA, CDR2 FQGNSA. V lost 0 bases, J lost 5 bases, and 7 bases lay in between. The CDR3 runs to 14 residues.

The J gene is TRBJ1-5, the V gene TRBV7-9; D may be TRBD1 (6 bases). CDR3 length equals 14 residues. Looked up from germline, CDR1 is SEHNR and CDR2 is FQNEAQ (reference sequence). The ends were cut back, 5 bases at V and 6 bases at J, with 14 bases in the middle. The CDR3 nucleotides are TGTGCCAGCAGCCAAGGACAGCCCGGTCAGCCCCAGCATTTT. Translation: CASSQGQPGQPQHF.

The rearrangement links TRBV7-9 to TRBJ1-5; perhaps TRBD1 as D (5 bases). The CDR3 consists of 13 residues. Germline V gene sequence: CDR1 SEHNR, CDR2 FQNEAQ (reference sequence). The V and J ends lost 5 bases and 3 bases respectively, with 8 bases between them. The CDR3 loop reads CASSPRANQPQHF. CDR3 nucleotides: TGTGCCAGCAGCCCCAGGGCCAATCAGCCCCAGCATTTT.

This clone turned up a few times. This chain links TRBV30 with TRBJ2-5; the D is unclear. V lost 8 bases and J 4 bases, leaving 14 bases between the germline ends. This CDR3 is 12 amino acids long. Germline CDR1 GTSNPN, CDR2 SVGIG (reference sequence). The CDR3 DNA reads TGTGCCATGGCCCCCCTGGTAGAGACCCAGTACTTC. Its protein is CAMAPLVETQYF.

This chain links TRBV2 with TRBJ2-7; TRBD1 matches at 7 bases. Germline V gene data show CDR1 as SNHLY and CDR2 as FYNNEI. V dropped 6 bases and J dropped 5; count of bases not matched to a gene: 4. CDR3 length: 12 residues. The CDR3 coding sequence is TGTGCCAGCAGGTCAGGGGGAGACGAGCAGTACTTC. Amino acids: CASRSGGDEQYF.

The chain couples TRBV30 to TRBJ1-1; 7 bases fit TRBD1. Germline trimming cut 7 bases from V and 5 bases from J; bases unmatched to any gene: 7. This CDR3 has 12 residues. CDR1 is GTSNPN, CDR2 SVGIG, per germline (reference sequence). In nucleotides, the CDR3 is TGTGCCTTAAAGGGGGCGAGTACTGAAGCTTTCTTT. This gives the protein CALKGASTEAFF.

The V and J genes are TRBV4-1 and TRBJ2-7, with D unresolved. Germline V CDR1 and CDR2: MGHRA, YSYEKL. The CDR3 is made up of 13 amino acids. The ends were cut back, 3 bases at V and 2 bases at J, with 8 bases in the middle. The CDR3 nucleotides read TGCGCCAGCAGCCATAGTGAGGCCTACGAGCAGTACTTC. This sequence encodes CASSHSEAYEQYF.

This chain links TRBV4-3 with TRBJ1-2, with 8 bases identical to TRBD1. Germline assignment: CDR1 LGHNA and CDR2 YSLEER. The CDR3 extends over 17 amino acids. V gave up 0 bases and J gave up 4 bases; unmatched junction bases: 10. The CDR3 loop reads CASSQEGQGPRSYGYTF. CDR3 DNA sequence: TGCGCCAGCAGCCAAGAAGGACAGGGTCCGAGGAGCTATGGCTACACCTTC.

The chain employs TRBV7-2 and TRBJ1-1; 8 bases line up with TRBD1. The CDR3 runs 15 residues. Germline-derived CDR1 and CDR2 are SGHTA and FQGNSA. V lost 5 bases and J lost 0; bases outside the gene matches: 5. The CDR3 DNA reads as TGTGCCAGCAGCCCCCAGGGGGCGGTGAACACTGAAGCTTTCTTT. This encodes CASSPQGAVNTEAFF.

Only one count was recorded for this clone. The chain combines TRBV6-6 with TRBJ1-1; D may be TRBD1 (6 bases). The CDR3 has 12 residues. V shed 4 bases and J shed 9 bases, with 12 bases lying between them. Germline values: CDR1 MNHNY, CDR2 SVGAGI (reference sequence). CDR3 coding DNA: TGTGCCAGCAGTTTCCGAACAGGGAAAGCTTTCTTT. Translation: CASSFRTGKAFF.

The V and J genes are TRBV6-5 and TRBJ1-1, with D tentatively TRBD1 (5 bases). Trimming removed 10 bases from V and 6 bases from J, with 21 bases in between. This CDR3 has 14 residues. Germline V lookup: CDR1 MNHEY, CDR2 SVGAGI. The DNA of the CDR3 is TGTGCCACCCAGGGCCAATCTGGGGGGGCTGAAGCTTTCTTT. It yields the protein CATQGQSGGAEAFF.

The chain uses TRBV2 and TRBJ2-5; 8 bases map to TRBD1. CDR1 SNHLY and CDR2 FYNNEI come from the germline V gene. V lost 6 bases to trimming and J lost 5 bases; unmatched junction nucleotides: 11. This CDR3 is built from 15 residues. The CDR3 loop is CASRGWTGSVETQYF. The CDR3 nucleotides are TGTGCCAGCAGAGGGTGGACAGGGTCGGTGGAGACCCAGTACTTC.

This clone has a single count. The genes are TRBV2 and TRBJ2-1; a possible D gene is TRBD2 (5 bases). Trimming shortened V by 2 bases and J by 8 bases, and 13 bases separated the two germline ends. This CDR3 has 14 residues. The germline V gene encodes CDR1 SNHLY and CDR2 FYNNEI. The CDR3 loop is CASSERLALDEQFF. The DNA of the CDR3 is TGTGCCAGCAGTGAACGTCTAGCTCTGGATGAGCAGTTCTTC.

The CDR3 here is CASSLERNTEAFF. The CDR3 DNA sequence: TGTGCCAGCAGCTTAGAGCGGAACACTGAAGCTTTCTTT. The chain is built from TRBV7-3 and TRBJ1-1; no reliable D call. Trimming left V 2 bases short and J 1 base short, with 5 bases between. Germline-derived CDR1 and CDR2 are SGHTA and FQGTGA. This CDR3 is built from 13 residues.

The CDR3 loop reads CASQLPPTGIQETQYF. CDR3 nucleotide sequence: TGTGCCAGCCAGTTACCCCCTACAGGTATTCAAGAGACCCAGTACTTC. The rearrangement links TRBV2 to TRBJ2-5; a weak D match, TRBD1 (5 bases). CDR3 size: 16 residues. Per germline, CDR1 SNHLY and CDR2 FYNNEI. The ends were cut back, 8 bases at V and 2 bases at J, with 21 bases in the middle.